A single sample is the source of the 21 T cell receptor beta chains below, sequenced in a study of T cell repertoires in cytomegalovirus infection. TCRdb called the reads again in MiXCR, with one record for every CDR3 protein. This table holds some 270,000 distinct CDR3 sequences, approximately 15% found once. Material: CD8+ T cells from PBMCs. These TCRs come from a human donor in good health (CMV status not recorded). Some clones in this sample may be carry-over from other donors' samples.

This chain links TRBV6-5 with TRBJ2-7; D gene ambiguous. This CDR3 has 14 amino acids. CDR1 MNHEY and CDR2 SVGAGI come from the germline V gene. Trimming shortened V by 5 bases and J by 3 bases, and 14 bases separated the two germline ends. CDR3: CASSIGRTLYEQYF. In nucleotides, the CDR3 is TGTGCCAGCAGTATCGGACGGACCCTCTACGAGCAGTACTTC.

The table lists this clonotype with a few counts. The J gene is TRBJ2-5, the V gene TRBV28; tentatively, D is TRBD1 (5 bases). In germline, CDR1 is MDHEN, CDR2 SYDVKM. The CDR3 spans 14 residues. Deletions cut 4 bases from V and 4 bases from J, with 13 bases between. The CDR3 loop reads CASSWRTRGETQYF. CDR3 bases: TGTGCCAGCAGTTGGCGCACAAGGGGAGAGACCCAGTACTTC.

This clonotype was counted at least ten times. The chain links TRBV28 to TRBJ2-7; D is undetermined. The CDR3 totals 14 residues. Germline-derived CDR1 and CDR2 are MDHEN and SYDVKM. V lost 1 base and J lost 3, with 10 bases in between. CDR3 region: CASSLSLELYEQYF. CDR3 bases: TGTGCCAGCAGTTTATCTCTGGAACTCTACGAGCAGTACTTC. Supplemented by reference TRBV28 and TRBJ2-7, the full variable domain reads DVKVTQSSRYLVKRTGEKVFLECVQDMDHENMFWYRQDPGLGLRLIYFSYDVKMKEKGDIPEGYSVSREKKERFSLILESASTNQTSMYLCASSLSLELYEQYFGPGTRLTVT.

This clonotype occurred a few times. CDR3 nucleotides: TGCAGTGCTAGAGATCGAGAAATGCTGGCCTACGAGCAGTACTTC. Protein sequence: CSARDREMLAYEQYF. The chain employs TRBV20-1 and TRBJ2-7, with unresolved D. CDR3 length: 15 amino acids. The V and J ends lost 0 bases and 2 bases respectively, with 14 bases between them. Germline V gives CDR1 DFQATT, CDR2 SNEGSKA (reference sequence).

A few counts support this clonotype. V gene TRBV7-9 combines with J gene TRBJ2-5; D is unclear. This CDR3 has 17 amino acids. Germline values: CDR1 SEHNR, CDR2 FQNEAQ (reference sequence). V was shortened by 2 bases and J by 0 bases, with 16 bases between the two germline ends. The CDR3 nucleotides read TGTGCCAGCAGCTTATTCGGATTTTTAGAGGACCAAGAGACCCAGTACTTC. Its translation: CASSLFGFLEDQETQYF. Based on the CDR3 plus reference TRBV7-9 and TRBJ2-5, the full variable domain is DTGVSQNPRHKITKRGQNVTFRCDPISEHNRLYWYRQTLGQGPEFLTYFQNEAQLEKSRLLSDRFSAERPKGSFSTLEIQRTEQGDSAMYLCASSLFGFLEDQETQYFGPGTRLLVL.

V and J are TRBV10-3 and TRBJ2-7; TRBD2 is a possible D gene (5 bases). The germline V gene has CDR1 ENHRY and CDR2 SYGVKD. V lost 4 bases, J lost 1 base, and 8 bases lay in between. This CDR3 is built from 13 residues. The CDR3 sequence is CAISGPGSYEQYF. The CDR3 DNA sequence: TGTGCCATCAGTGGCCCGGGGTCCTACGAGCAGTACTTC.

This clonotype came up a few times. The rearrangement uses TRBV27 and TRBJ2-7, with D possibly called TRBD1 or TRBD2 (5 bases each). The CDR3 contains 14 residues. Germline CDR1 reads MNHEY; CDR2 reads SMNVEV (reference sequence). V shed 3 bases and J shed 4 bases, with 13 bases lying between them. The CDR3 nucleotides read TGTGCCAGCAGTTTGCACCAGGGACGGTACGAGCAGTACTTC. It is translated as CASSLHQGRYEQYF.

This clonotype was observed a handful of times. V and J are TRBV27 and TRBJ2-2; 12 nucleotides line up with TRBD2. This CDR3 is built from 18 residues. V gave up 2 bases and J gave up 10 bases; unmatched junction bases: 14. Germline CDR1 reads MNHEY; CDR2 reads SMNVEV (reference sequence). The CDR3 DNA reads TGTGCCAGCAGTTTAGCGTCTAGCGGGGGGGCGGTTGGAGCGGAGCTGTTTTTT. Its protein is CASSLASSGGAVGAELFF.

This clonotype has more than one count but fewer than ten. This chain uses TRBV2 with TRBJ2-2; D unresolved. The V gene's germline CDR1 is SNHLY and CDR2 FYNNEI. The CDR3 sequence is 12 residues long. V dropped 6 bases and J dropped 5 bases, with 7 bases sitting between them. CDR3 loop: CASRFRTGELFF. CDR3 nucleotide sequence: TGTGCCAGCAGATTCAGAACCGGGGAGCTGTTTTTT.

V is TRBV29-1 and J is TRBJ1-1; D not resolved. Trimming stripped 5 bases from V and 5 bases from J, with 12 bases between. This CDR3 contains 12 residues. CDR1 is SQVTM and CDR2 is ANQGSEA in the germline V gene. For the CDR3, the DNA is TGCAGCGTTTCCGGTAGTGGGACTGAAGCTTTCTTT. Encoded protein: CSVSGSGTEAFF. The complete variable domain, with remaining parts taken from reference TRBV29-1 and TRBJ1-1, reads SAVISQKPSRDICQRGTSLTIQCQVDSQVTMMFWYRQQPGQSLTLIATANQGSEATYESGFVIDKFPISRPNLTFSTLTVSNMSPEDSSIYLCSVSGSGTEAFFGQGTRLTVV.

This clonotype was observed many times. This sequence joins TRBV7-8 and TRBJ1-4; 12 bases line up with TRBD1. The length of the CDR3 is 15 residues. Unmatched junction bases numbered 4, after V lost 4 bases and J lost 7 bases. Germline V gene sequence: CDR1 SGHVS, CDR2 FQNEAQ. The CDR3 nucleotides are TGTGCCAGCAGCTGGGGGACAGGGGGCTTTGAAAAACTGTTTTTT. Its protein product is CASSWGTGGFEKLFF.

The CDR3 DNA sequence: TGTGCCAGCAGTCCCCCCGGTGAAAAACTGTTTTTT. This encodes CASSPPGEKLFF. This chain connects TRBV28 to TRBJ1-4, with D unclear. V lost 5 bases and J lost 7, with 8 bases in between. The germline V gene encodes CDR1 MDHEN and CDR2 SYDVKM. The CDR3 extends over 12 amino acids.

The chain combines TRBV4-1 with TRBJ2-7; 7 positions agree with TRBD1. V gave up 0 bases and J gave up 0 bases; unmatched junction bases: 2. The germline gives CDR1 MGHRA, CDR2 YSYEKL. The CDR3 is 15 residues long. CDR3 bases: TGCGCCAGCAGCCAAGAAGGACAGGTCTCCTACGAGCAGTACTTC. The encoded protein is CASSQEGQVSYEQYF.

This clonotype was counted at least ten times. The chain combines TRBV7-2 with TRBJ1-2; D is undetermined. The CDR3 spans 12 residues. Trimming pared 4 bases from V and 8 bases from J, leaving 11 bases between. Germline lookup yields CDR1 SGHTA and CDR2 FQGNSA. CDR3 region: CASSWYSNGYTF. The DNA for the CDR3 is TGTGCCAGCAGCTGGTACAGTAACGGCTACACCTTC. The variable domain in full, completed from reference TRBV7-2 and TRBJ1-2, reads GAGVSQSPSNKVTEKGKDVELRCDPISGHTALYWYRQSLGQGLEFLIYFQGNSAPDKSGLPSDRFSAERTGGSVSTLTIQRTQQEDSAVYLCASSWYSNGYTFGSGTRLTVV.

This clonotype was seen at least ten times. This chain links TRBV19 with TRBJ2-3; D may be TRBD2 (6 bases). Trimming pared 8 bases from V and 4 bases from J, leaving 22 bases between. CDR1 LNHDA and CDR2 SQIVND come from the germline V gene (reference sequence). The CDR3 sequence is 16 residues long. CDR3 bases: TGTGCCAGTGCGGGAAGCGGTAGGAAGATTTCAGATACGCAGTATTTT. It codes for CASAGSGRKISDTQYF.

The chain couples TRBV9 to TRBJ2-1, with 8 bases that match TRBD1. The CDR3 totals 16 residues. Trimming cost V 0 bases and J 7 bases; bases outside gene matches: 9. Per the germline V gene, CDR1 is SGDLS and CDR2 is YYNGEE. The CDR3 loop is CASSVGAGGEWNEQFF. CDR3 bases: TGTGCCAGCAGCGTAGGGGCAGGGGGCGAATGGAATGAGCAGTTCTTC. Supplemented by reference TRBV9 and TRBJ2-1, the full variable domain reads DSGVTQTPKHLITATGQRVTLRCSPRSGDLSVYWYQQSLDQGLQFLIQYYNGEERAKGNILERFSAQQFPDLHSELNLSSLELGDSALYFCASSVGAGGEWNEQFFGPGTRLTVL.

This clonotype was observed a handful of times. The chain carries TRBV29-1 and TRBJ1-1, with a tentative D call TRBD1 (5 bases). The germline gives CDR1 SQVTM, CDR2 ANQGSEA. Trimming left V 7 bases short and J 4 bases short, with 13 bases between. This CDR3 region has 12 residues. The CDR3 DNA follows: TGCAGCGCTCCCTCCCAGGGCACTGAAGCTTTCTTT. Amino acids: CSAPSQGTEAFF.

This clonotype occurred many times. The chain couples TRBV4-1 to TRBJ1-2, with 7 bases identical to TRBD1. Germline CDR1 is MGHRA and CDR2 is YSYEKL. The CDR3 has 17 residues. V shed 0 bases, J shed 0 bases, and the junction held 7 bases outside the gene matches. CDR3 DNA: TGCGCCAGCAGCCAAGAGGGGCAGGGGGTCGCTAACTATGGCTACACCTTC. As protein: CASSQEGQGVANYGYTF.

In this sample, this clonotype turned up many times. This chain uses TRBV28 with TRBJ2-7, with TRBD1 identical over 11 bases. This CDR3 is 14 amino acids long. Germline values: CDR1 MDHEN, CDR2 SYDVKM. V shed 8 bases, J shed 2 bases, and the junction held 5 bases outside the gene matches. The CDR3 sequence: CASSWTGGAYEQYF. CDR3 nucleotide sequence: TGTGCCAGCTCCTGGACAGGGGGCGCCTACGAGCAGTACTTC.

The sample holds a few counts of this clonotype. V and J are TRBV6-2 or TRBV6-3 and TRBJ2-1, with D unclear. Germline V lookup: CDR1 MNHEY, CDR2 SVGEGT. Trimming cost V 5 bases and J 3 bases, with 5 bases left between them. This CDR3 comprises 12 residues. CDR3 nucleotides: TGTGCCAGCAGTCCTATCTACAATGAGCAGTTCTTC. It yields the protein CASSPIYNEQFF.

V usage is TRBV6-6 and J usage is TRBJ2-3; the D is unclear. V was cut by 8 bases and J by 4 bases, with 7 bases left in between. CDR1 is MNHNY and CDR2 is SVGAGI in the germline V gene (reference sequence). The CDR3 runs 11 residues. CDR3 nucleotides: TGTGCCAGCCATTCGGCAGATACGCAGTATTTT. Translating it yields CASHSADTQYF.